These 14 T cell receptor beta chains were all obtained from the same sample, sequenced in a study of blood T cells in healthy people across ages. A sample-barcoded 5' primer and a J-beta primer mix were used in a second PCR of roughly 7 to 11 cycles. TCRdb passed the 5' RACE reads through MiXCR, listing each CDR3 protein once. The top ten hold around 4% of the sample, which has about 1.5 million distinct CDR3 sequences, 35% to 45% seen once. The specimen was blood. Receptors originate from a woman under 30 in good health.

The chain employs TRBV27 and TRBJ2-1; unclear D gene. Trimming stripped 0 bases from V and 6 bases from J, with 9 bases between. Germline assignment: CDR1 MNHEY and CDR2 SMNVEV (reference sequence). The CDR3 has 14 amino acids. Written as DNA, the CDR3 is TGTGCCAGCAGTTTATCTTCAGCCTTCAATGAGCAGTTCTTC. Translated: CASSLSSAFNEQFF.

This clonotype showed up just a few times. The rearrangement uses TRBV6-5 and TRBJ2-7; either TRBD1 or TRBD2 may supply D (5 bases each). The CDR3 totals 16 residues. V lost 0 bases and J 6 bases, leaving 18 bases between the germline ends. The V gene's germline CDR1 is MNHEY and CDR2 SVGAGI. In nucleotides, the CDR3 is TGTGCCAGCAGTTACTCAGTCGCAAGGGGAGAGGGCGAGCAGTACTTC. Amino acid sequence: CASSYSVARGEGEQYF.

This clonotype was counted a single time. The chain is built from TRBV29-1 and TRBJ1-1; a weak D match, TRBD1 (5 bases). Germline CDR1 SQVTM, CDR2 ANQGSEA. This CDR3 has 14 amino acids. Trimming removed 4 bases from V and 6 bases from J, with 18 bases in between. The CDR3 coding sequence is TGCAGCGTTGCCTCCCGGGACCGATACTCTGAAGCTTTCTTT. This gives the protein CSVASRDRYSEAFF.

The V and J genes are TRBV12-3 or TRBV12-4 and TRBJ2-5, with D perhaps TRBD1 or TRBD2 (5 bases each). Gene TRBJ2-7 matches the end of the DNA better, so the J call may be wrong. The CDR3 has 15 residues. The CDR3 sequence: CASSSTGRSTYEQYF. DNA of the CDR3: TGTGCCAGCAGTTCGACGGGACGTTCGACCTACGAGCAGTACTTC.

The rearrangement uses TRBV6-1 and TRBJ2-1; TRBD1 matches 9 bases. CDR1 MNHNS and CDR2 SASEGT come from the germline V gene. V lost 5 bases, J lost 0 bases, and 11 bases stayed unmatched. The CDR3 length is 18 residues. The CDR3 here is CASSPRDRARGSYNEQFF. CDR3 coding DNA: TGTGCCAGCAGTCCCCGGGACAGGGCGAGAGGCTCCTACAATGAGCAGTTCTTC.

This chain links TRBV27 with TRBJ1-6; D might be TRBD1 (5 bases). This CDR3 contains 15 residues. With 6 bases removed from V and 7 bases from J, the gap between germline ends came to 16 bases. From germline, CDR1 is MNHEY and CDR2 SMNVEV (reference sequence). CDR3 protein: CASSQGRPHNSPLHF. CDR3 DNA: TGTGCCAGCAGCCAGGGACGTCCTCACAATTCACCCCTCCACTTT.

This clonotype was counted a few times. This chain connects TRBV9 to TRBJ1-2, with 7 bases lining up with TRBD1. The CDR3 totals 16 residues. CDR1 and CDR2 (germline): SGDLS, YYNGEE. J was trimmed by 2 bases and V by 4 bases; bases with no gene match: 11. This CDR3 reads CASSPEPGQINYGYTF. The CDR3 DNA reads as TGTGCCAGCAGCCCTGAACCGGGACAGATAAACTATGGCTACACCTTC.

The genes are TRBV12-3 or TRBV12-4 and TRBJ1-1, with TRBD1 identical over 10 bases. Losses at the gene ends were 7 bases for V and 5 bases for J; bases not matched to a gene: 10. The CDR3 has 15 residues. The CDR3 region is CASKRGQGGTTEAFF. The CDR3 DNA reads as TGTGCCAGCAAAAGAGGACAGGGGGGGACAACTGAAGCTTTCTTT.

The CDR3 loop reads CASSFWVPQETQYF. The CDR3 DNA is TGTGCCAGCAGTTTTTGGGTACCCCAAGAGACCCAGTACTTC. The rearrangement links TRBV12-3 or TRBV12-4 to TRBJ2-5, with D unresolved. V lost 3 bases and J lost 1, with 9 bases in between. The CDR3 has 14 residues.

In this sample, this clonotype turned up a few times. The chain is built from TRBV10-3 and TRBJ2-7; TRBD2 aligns across 7 bases. The V gene end was trimmed by 4 bases and the J gene end by 2 bases; junction bases not matched to a gene: 14. In germline, CDR1 is ENHRY, CDR2 SYGVKD. The CDR3 length is 17 residues. The CDR3 reads CAISGTPFGLGTYEQYF. CDR3 coding DNA: TGTGCCATCAGTGGGACACCGTTCGGACTAGGGACCTACGAGCAGTACTTC.

The V and J genes are TRBV7-3 and TRBJ2-1, with 7 bases fitting TRBD1. The CDR3 sequence is 16 residues long. Looked up from germline, CDR1 is SGHTA and CDR2 is FQGTGA. Germline trimming cut 5 bases from V and 3 bases from J; bases unmatched to any gene: 10. CDR3 bases: TGTGCCAGCAGCCCCCACTCAGGGGGTTACTACAATGAGCAGTTCTTC. This gives the protein CASSPHSGGYYNEQFF.

In regard to this clonotype: A read error may explain this, as a much larger clone is one base away. V and J are TRBV20-1 and TRBJ1-6; D uncertain. Germline V gene lookup returns CDR1 DFQATT and CDR2 SNEGSKA (reference sequence). CDR3 length equals 15 residues. CDR3 protein: CGARTRTGFNSPLHF. The CDR3 region has the DNA TGCGGTGCTAGGACTAGGACGGGATTTAATTCACCCCTCCACTTT.

The sample holds many counts of this clonotype. This chain connects TRBV7-2 to TRBJ2-1; 12 bases are shared with TRBD2. Germline V gives CDR1 SGHTA, CDR2 FQGNSA. The CDR3 is 15 amino acids. V dropped 5 bases and J dropped 3; count of bases not matched to a gene: 2. CDR3 coding DNA: TGTGCCAGCAGCCGGACTAGCGGGAACTACAATGAGCAGTTCTTC. Its protein product is CASSRTSGNYNEQFF.

The rearrangement links TRBV10-3 to TRBJ2-3; 7 bases are a match to TRBD2. The CDR3 sequence is 16 residues long. Germline assignment: CDR1 ENHRY and CDR2 SYGVKD. The trim removed 5 bases at V and 0 bases at J, leaving 8 bases unmatched. The chain's CDR3 is CAISSERGTSTDTQYF. CDR3 DNA sequence: TGTGCCATCAGTTCCGAGCGGGGAACTAGCACAGATACGCAGTATTTT.